The next 9 T cell receptor beta chains were all read from a single sample in a study of control samples from healthy donors and cancer patients (dated by TCRdb to the early 2020s). Libraries were constructed by the immunoSEQ multiplex PCR assay. TCRdb obtained this table from immuneACCESS and retained in-frame rearrangements with V and J assigned. These tables miss some clones; where compared with another copy, unresolved V genes account for less than half of the shortfall, and the remainder is unexplained. For this sample there are about 120,000 clones; 85% to 95% appear just once. Roughly 0.54% of the sample comes from the top ten. The sequencing sample was made of PBMCs. Source of these receptors: a man older than 75 with head and neck cancer.

V gene TRBV6-2 or TRBV6-3 combines with J gene TRBJ1-1; 11 nucleotides match TRBD1. Looked up from germline, CDR1 is MNHEY and CDR2 is SVGEGT. V lost 4 bases to trimming and J lost 6 bases; unmatched junction nucleotides: 4. CDR3 length: 14 residues. The CDR3 loop is CASSWTGGFSEAFF. The CDR3 DNA is TGTGCCAGCAGTTGGACAGGGGGCTTCTCTGAAGCTTTCTTT.

The CDR3 DNA is TGTGCCAGCTCACCGGGACAGGGAAGGGAGACCCAGTACTTC. It translates to CASSPGQGRETQYF. J is TRBJ2-5 and V is TRBV18; 9 bases fit TRBD1. CDR3 length: 14 amino acids. The V gene end was trimmed by 3 bases and the J gene end by 5 bases; junction bases not matched to a gene: 4. CDR1 and CDR2 from the germline V gene are KGHSH and LQKENI. The entire variable domain, with the rest obtained from reference TRBV18 and TRBJ2-5, is as follows: NAGVMQNPRHLVRRRGQEARLRCSPMKGHSHVYWYRQLPEEGLKFMVYLQKENIIDESGMPKERFSAEFPKEGPSILRIQQVVRGDSAAYFCASSPGQGRETQYFGPGTRLLVL.

CDR3 amino acids: CASSLRSGAEAFF. In nucleotides, the CDR3 is TGTGCCAGCAGCTTACGGTCGGGGGCTGAAGCTTTCTTT. The V gene is TRBV7-2, the J gene TRBJ1-1, with D possibly being TRBD1 (5 bases). CDR3 length: 13 amino acids. V dropped 2 bases and J dropped 6 bases, with 10 bases sitting between them. From germline, CDR1 is SGHTA and CDR2 FQGNSA.

The chain links TRBV24-1 to TRBJ2-2; possibly TRBD1 for D (5 bases). Germline V gene lookup returns CDR1 KGHDR and CDR2 SFDVKD. Trimming stripped 2 bases from V and 0 bases from J, with 9 bases between. This CDR3 has 16 residues. This chain's CDR3 is CATSDSGAPNTGELFF. The DNA of the CDR3 is TGTGCCACCAGTGATTCTGGGGCCCCGAACACCGGGGAGCTGTTTTTT.

The rearrangement uses TRBV11-3 and TRBJ1-6; D call uncertain. CDR3 length equals 20 residues. CDR1 and CDR2 (germline): SGHNT, YENEEA. V shed 3 bases and J shed 0 bases, with 21 bases lying between them. For the CDR3, the DNA is TGTGCCAGCAGCTTCGGTAGGACGGGGTTTCCGTCCTCCTATAATTCACCCCTCCACTTT. Its protein product is CASSFGRTGFPSSYNSPLHF.

The J gene is TRBJ2-5, the V gene TRBV7-6; D gene ambiguous. The CDR3 is 15 residues long. Germline loops: CDR1 SGHVS, CDR2 FNYEAQ. Trimming left V 0 bases short and J 1 base short, with 9 bases between. The CDR3: CASSLAGRFQETQYF. CDR3 in DNA: TGTGCCAGCAGCTTAGCGGGCAGATTCCAAGAGACCCAGTACTTC. Drawing the rest from reference TRBV7-6 and TRBJ2-5, the complete variable domain is GAGVSQSPRYKVTKRGQDVALRCDPISGHVSLYWYRQALGQGPEFLTYFNYEAQQDKSGLPNDRFSAERPEGSISTLTIQRTEQRDSAMYRCASSLAGRFQETQYFGPGTRLLVL.

The chain uses TRBV9 and TRBJ1-2; the D gene is possibly TRBD1 (6 bases). The V gene's germline CDR1 is SGDLS and CDR2 YYNGEE. The CDR3 is 15 residues long. The V end lost 3 bases, the J end lost 7 bases, and 19 bases lay between the germline ends. The CDR3: CASSANTGLSGGYTF. CDR3 DNA sequence: TGTGCCAGCAGCGCTAATACAGGGCTAAGTGGTGGCTACACCTTC.

The chain recombines TRBV24-1 with TRBJ2-3; TRBD2 agrees at 7 bases. CDR3 size: 12 residues. CDR1 is KGHDR, CDR2 SFDVKD, per germline. The J segment lost 2 bases and the V segment lost 9 bases, leaving 1 base of the junction unmatched. The CDR3 sequence is CATGDYTDTQYF. In nucleotides, the CDR3 is TGTGCCACCGGGGACTACACAGATACGCAGTATTTT.

CDR3 protein: CASSRGRGAGYGYTF. CDR3 nucleotide sequence: TGTGCCAGCAGCCGGGGTAGGGGCGCAGGATATGGCTACACCTTC. The rearrangement joins TRBV2 to TRBJ1-2, with a possible D match to TRBD1 (5 bases). This CDR3 has 15 residues. V shed 6 bases and J shed 5 bases, with 19 bases lying between them. Germline V CDR1 and CDR2: SNHLY, FYNNEI. The whole variable domain, filled in from reference TRBV2 and TRBJ1-2, reads EPEVTQTPSHQVTQMGQEVILRCVPISNHLYFYWYRQILGQKVEFLVSFYNNEISEKSEIFDDQFSVERPDGSNFTLKIRSTKLEDSAMYFCASSRGRGAGYGYTFGSGTRLTVV.